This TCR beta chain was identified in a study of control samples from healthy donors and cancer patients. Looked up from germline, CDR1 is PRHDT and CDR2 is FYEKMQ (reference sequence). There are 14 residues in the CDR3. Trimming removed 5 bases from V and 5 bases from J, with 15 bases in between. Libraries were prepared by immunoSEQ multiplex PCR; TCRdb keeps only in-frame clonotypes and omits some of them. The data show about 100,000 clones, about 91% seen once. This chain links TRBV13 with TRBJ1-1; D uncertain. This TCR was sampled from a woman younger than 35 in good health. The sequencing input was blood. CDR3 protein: CASSVRGIDTEAFF. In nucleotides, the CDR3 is TGTGCCAGCAGCGTTCGGGGTATTGATACTGAAGCTTTCTTT.